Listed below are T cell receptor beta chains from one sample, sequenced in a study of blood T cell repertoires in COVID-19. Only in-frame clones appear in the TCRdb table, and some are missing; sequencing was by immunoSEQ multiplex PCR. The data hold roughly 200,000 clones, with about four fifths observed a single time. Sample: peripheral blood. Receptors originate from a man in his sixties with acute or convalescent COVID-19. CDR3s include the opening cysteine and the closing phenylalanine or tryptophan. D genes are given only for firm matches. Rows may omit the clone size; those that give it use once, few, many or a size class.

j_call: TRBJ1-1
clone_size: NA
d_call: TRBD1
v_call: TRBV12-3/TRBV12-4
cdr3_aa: CATTGGHTEAFF
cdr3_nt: TGTGCCACTACAGGGGGCCACACTGAAGCTTTCTTT

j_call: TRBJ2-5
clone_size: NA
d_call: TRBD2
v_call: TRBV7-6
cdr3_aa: CASSVSGGIEETQYF
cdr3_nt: TGTGCCAGCAGCGTTAGCGGGGGAATTGAAGAGACCCAGTACTTC

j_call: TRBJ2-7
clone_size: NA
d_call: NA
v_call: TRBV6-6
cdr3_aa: CASGGLSTYEQYF
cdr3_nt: TGTGCCAGCGGCGGACTATCAACCTACGAGCAGTACTTC

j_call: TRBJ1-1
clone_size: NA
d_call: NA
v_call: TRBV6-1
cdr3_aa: CASSEIRFEAFF
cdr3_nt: TGTGCCAGCAGTGAGATTCGGTTTGAAGCTTTCTTT

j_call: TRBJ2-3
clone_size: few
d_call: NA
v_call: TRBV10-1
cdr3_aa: CASSRDTQYF
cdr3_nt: TGCGCCAGCAGTCGGGATACGCAGTATTTT

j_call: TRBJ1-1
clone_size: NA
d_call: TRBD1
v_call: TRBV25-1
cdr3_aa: CASSVTGGRNTEAFF
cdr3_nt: TGTGCCAGCAGTGTAACAGGGGGTAGGAACACTGAAGCTTTCTTT

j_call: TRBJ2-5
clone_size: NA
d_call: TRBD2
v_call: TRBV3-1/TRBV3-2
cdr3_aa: CASSPSLAGGEETQYF
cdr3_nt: TGTGCCAGCAGCCCTTCCTTAGCGGGGGGCGAGGAGACCCAGTACTTC

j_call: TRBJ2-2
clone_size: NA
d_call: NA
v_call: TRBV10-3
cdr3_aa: CAIKKAASGELFF
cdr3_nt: TGTGCCATCAAAAAAGCTGCGTCAGGGGAGCTGTTTTTT

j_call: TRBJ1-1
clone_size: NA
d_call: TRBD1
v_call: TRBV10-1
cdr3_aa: CASSAYRGSEVRTEAFF
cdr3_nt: TGCGCCAGCAGTGCCTACAGGGGGTCGGAAGTGCGAACTGAAGCTTTCTTT

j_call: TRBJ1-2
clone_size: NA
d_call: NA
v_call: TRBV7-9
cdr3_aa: CASSSGPDFGGYTF
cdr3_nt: TGTGCCAGCAGCTCTGGTCCGGATTTCGGGGGCTACACCTTC

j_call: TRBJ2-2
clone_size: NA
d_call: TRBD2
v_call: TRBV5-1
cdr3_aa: CASTPLAGDNTGELFF
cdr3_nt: TGCGCCAGCACGCCTTTAGCGGGAGACAACACCGGGGAGCTGTTTTTT

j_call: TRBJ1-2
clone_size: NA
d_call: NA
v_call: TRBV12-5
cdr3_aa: CASAPNHNRDGYTF
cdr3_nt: TGTGCTAGTGCTCCAAACCACAACAGGGATGGCTACACCTTC

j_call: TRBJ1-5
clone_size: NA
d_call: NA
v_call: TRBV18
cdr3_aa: CASSQTGNQPQHF
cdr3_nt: TGTGCCAGCTCACAAACAGGGAATCAGCCCCAGCATTTT

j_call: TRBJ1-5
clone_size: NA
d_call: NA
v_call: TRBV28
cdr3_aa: CASSLRAPTNYNQPQHF
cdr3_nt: TGTGCCAGCAGTTTGAGGGCCCCAACTAATTACAATCAGCCCCAGCATTTT

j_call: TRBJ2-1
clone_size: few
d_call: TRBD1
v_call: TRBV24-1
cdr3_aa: CATSVGQGALREQFF
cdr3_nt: TGTGCCACCAGTGTGGGACAGGGGGCGCTAAGGGAGCAGTTCTTC

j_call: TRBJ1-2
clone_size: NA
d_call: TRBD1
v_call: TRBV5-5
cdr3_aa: CASSLDPGQGWYGYTF
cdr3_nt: TGTGCCAGCAGCTTGGATCCTGGACAGGGCTGGTATGGCTACACCTTC

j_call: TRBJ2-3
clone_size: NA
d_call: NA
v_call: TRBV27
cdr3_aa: CASSSGWGRTTTDTQYF
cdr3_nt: TGTGCCAGCAGTTCCGGATGGGGCAGGACTACTACAGATACGCAGTATTTT

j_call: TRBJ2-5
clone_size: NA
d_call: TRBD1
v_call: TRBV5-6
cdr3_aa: CASSLTGEETQYF
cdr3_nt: TGTGCCAGCAGCTTAACAGGGGAAGAGACCCAGTACTTC

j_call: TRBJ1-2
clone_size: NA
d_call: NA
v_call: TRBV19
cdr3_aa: CASSMRELDGYTF
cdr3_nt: TGTGCCAGTAGTATGCGGGAATTGGATGGCTACACCTTC

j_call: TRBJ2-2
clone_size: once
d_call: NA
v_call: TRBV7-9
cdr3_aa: CASSLAIMLRDTGELFF
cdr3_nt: TGTGCCAGCAGCTTAGCGATAATGCTTCGAGACACCGGGGAGCTGTTTTTT

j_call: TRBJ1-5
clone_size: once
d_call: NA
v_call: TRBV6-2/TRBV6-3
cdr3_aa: CASSYSGGTNQPQHF
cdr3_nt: TGTGCCAGCAGTTACTCGGGGGGGACGAATCAGCCCCAGCATTTT

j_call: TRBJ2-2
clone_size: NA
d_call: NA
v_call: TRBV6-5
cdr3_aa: CASLGPGLDTGELFF
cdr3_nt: TGTGCCAGCCTAGGTCCGGGATTAGACACCGGGGAGCTGTTTTTT

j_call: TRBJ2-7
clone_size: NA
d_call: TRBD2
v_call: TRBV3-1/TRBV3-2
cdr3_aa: CASSQELSGTHEQYF
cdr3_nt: TGTGCCAGCAGCCAAGAGCTTAGCGGGACCCACGAGCAGTACTTC

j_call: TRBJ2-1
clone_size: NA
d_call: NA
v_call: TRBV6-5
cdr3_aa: CASQMSYNEQFF
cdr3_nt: TGTGCCAGCCAAATGTCCTACAATGAGCAGTTCTTC

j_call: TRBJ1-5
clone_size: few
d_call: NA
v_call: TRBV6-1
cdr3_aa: CASSEGISNQPQHF
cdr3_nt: TGTGCCAGCAGTGAGGGCATCAGCAATCAGCCCCAGCATTTT

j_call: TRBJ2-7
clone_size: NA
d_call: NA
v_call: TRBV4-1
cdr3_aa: CASSRPDSRSYEQYF
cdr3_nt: TGCGCCAGCAGCCGACCGGACTCGCGTTCCTACGAGCAGTACTTC

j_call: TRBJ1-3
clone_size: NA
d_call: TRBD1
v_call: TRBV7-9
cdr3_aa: CASSLGRGLSGNTIYF
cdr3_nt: TGTGCCAGCAGCTTAGGGAGGGGGCTCTCTGGAAACACCATATATTTT

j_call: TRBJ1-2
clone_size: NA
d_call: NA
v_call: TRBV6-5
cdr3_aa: CASSLVRGGGGYTF
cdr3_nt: TGTGCCAGCAGTTTGGTCCGGGGAGGTGGTGGCTACACCTTC

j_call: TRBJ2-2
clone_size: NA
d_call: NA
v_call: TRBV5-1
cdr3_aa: CASSFSGSNTGELFF
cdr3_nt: TGCGCCAGCAGCTTTTCAGGTTCGAACACCGGGGAGCTGTTTTTT

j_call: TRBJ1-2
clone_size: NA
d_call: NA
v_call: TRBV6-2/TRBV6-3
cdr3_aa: CASSSGESLLNYGYTF
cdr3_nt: TGTGCCAGCAGTTCCGGGGAGAGCCTTCTTAACTATGGCTACACCTTC

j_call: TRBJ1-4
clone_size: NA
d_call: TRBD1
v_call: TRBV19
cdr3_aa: CATYVEGAATNEKLFF
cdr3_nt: TGTGCCACCTATGTGGAGGGGGCCGCAACTAATGAAAAACTGTTTTTT

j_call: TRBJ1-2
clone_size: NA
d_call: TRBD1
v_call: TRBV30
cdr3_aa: CAWEGAGAEYRYTF
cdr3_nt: TGTGCCTGGGAGGGGGCGGGTGCTGAGTATCGCTACACCTTC

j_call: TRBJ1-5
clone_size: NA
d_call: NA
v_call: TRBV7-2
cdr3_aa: CASSFERVQPQHF
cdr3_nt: TGTGCCAGCAGCTTTGAGCGAGTTCAGCCCCAGCATTTT